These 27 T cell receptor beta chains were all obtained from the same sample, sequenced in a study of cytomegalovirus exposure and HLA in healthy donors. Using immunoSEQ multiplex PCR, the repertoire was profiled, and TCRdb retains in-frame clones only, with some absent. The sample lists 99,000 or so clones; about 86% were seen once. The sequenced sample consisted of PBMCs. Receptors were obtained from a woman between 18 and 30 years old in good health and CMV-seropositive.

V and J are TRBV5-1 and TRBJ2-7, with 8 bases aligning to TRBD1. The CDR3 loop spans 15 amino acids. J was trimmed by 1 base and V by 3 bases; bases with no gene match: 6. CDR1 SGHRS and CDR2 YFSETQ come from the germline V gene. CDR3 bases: TGCGCCAGCAGCTCCGGGACAGGATTATCCTACGAGCAGTACTTC. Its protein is CASSSGTGLSYEQYF.

The CDR3 coding sequence is TGTGCCAGCAGCCTAGGACAGTTTTATCAGCCCCAGCATTTT. It translates to CASSLGQFYQPQHF. This sequence joins TRBV5-6 and TRBJ1-5, with D perhaps matching TRBD1 (6 bases). The CDR3 contains 14 residues. The germline gives CDR1 SGHDT, CDR2 YYEEEE. Trimming removed 4 bases at V and 5 bases at J, with 13 bases between.

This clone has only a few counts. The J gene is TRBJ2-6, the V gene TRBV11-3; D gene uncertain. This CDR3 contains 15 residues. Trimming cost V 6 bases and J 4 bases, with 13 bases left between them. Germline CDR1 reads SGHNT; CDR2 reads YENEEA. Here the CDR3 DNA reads TGTGCCAGCAGAGTCACGGGTCTGGGGGCCAACGTCCTGACTTTC. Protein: CASRVTGLGANVLTF.

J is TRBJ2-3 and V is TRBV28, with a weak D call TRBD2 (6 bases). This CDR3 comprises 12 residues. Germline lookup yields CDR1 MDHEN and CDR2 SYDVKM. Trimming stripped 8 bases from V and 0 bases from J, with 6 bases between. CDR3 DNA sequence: TGTGCCAGCGGAGGGAGCACAGATACGCAGTATTTT. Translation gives CASGGSTDTQYF.

CDR3 sequence: CASSQGDREKETQYF. In nucleotides, the CDR3 is TGCGCCAGCAGCCAAGGGGACAGGGAAAAAGAGACCCAGTACTTC. The chain recombines TRBV4-1 with TRBJ2-5; 9 bases map to TRBD1. CDR3 size: 15 residues. The trim removed 1 base at V and 3 bases at J, leaving 3 bases unmatched. Germline V gives CDR1 MGHRA, CDR2 YSYEKL.

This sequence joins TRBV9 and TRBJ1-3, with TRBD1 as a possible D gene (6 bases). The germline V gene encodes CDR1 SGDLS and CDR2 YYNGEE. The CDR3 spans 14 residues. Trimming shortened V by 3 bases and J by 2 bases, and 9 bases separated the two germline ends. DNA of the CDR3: TGTGCCAGCAGCGAAGGACAGACTGGAAACACCATATATTTT. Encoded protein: CASSEGQTGNTIYF.

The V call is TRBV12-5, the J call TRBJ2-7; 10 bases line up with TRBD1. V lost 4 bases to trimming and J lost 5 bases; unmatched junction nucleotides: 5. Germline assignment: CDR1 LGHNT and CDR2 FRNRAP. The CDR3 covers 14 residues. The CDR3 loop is CASGSGQGDHEQYF. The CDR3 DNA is TGTGCTAGTGGTTCAGGACAGGGGGACCACGAGCAGTACTTC.

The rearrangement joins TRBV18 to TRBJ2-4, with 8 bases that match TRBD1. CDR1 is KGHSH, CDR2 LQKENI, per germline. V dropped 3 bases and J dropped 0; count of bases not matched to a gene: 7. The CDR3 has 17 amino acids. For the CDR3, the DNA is TGTGCCAGCTCACCGAGGGACAGGACCCTAGCCAAAAACATTCAGTACTTC. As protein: CASSPRDRTLAKNIQYF.

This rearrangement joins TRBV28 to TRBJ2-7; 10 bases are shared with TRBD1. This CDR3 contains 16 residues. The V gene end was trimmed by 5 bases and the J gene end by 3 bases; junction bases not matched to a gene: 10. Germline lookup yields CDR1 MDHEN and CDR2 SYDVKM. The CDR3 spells CASSAIRTGGRYEQYF. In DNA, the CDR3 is TGTGCCAGCAGTGCAATAAGGACAGGGGGGCGCTACGAGCAGTACTTC.

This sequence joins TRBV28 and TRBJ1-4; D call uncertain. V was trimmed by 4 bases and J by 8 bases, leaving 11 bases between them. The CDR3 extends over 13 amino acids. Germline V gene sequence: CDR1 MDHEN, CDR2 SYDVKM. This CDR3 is CASSSSLEEKLFF. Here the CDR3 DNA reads TGTGCCAGCAGTTCGAGTTTGGAGGAAAAACTGTTTTTT.

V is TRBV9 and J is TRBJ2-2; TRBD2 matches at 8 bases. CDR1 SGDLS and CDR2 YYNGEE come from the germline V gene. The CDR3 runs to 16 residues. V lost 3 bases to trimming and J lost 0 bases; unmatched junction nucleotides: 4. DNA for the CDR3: TGTGCCAGCAGCGCCAGCGGGAGAGCGAACACCGGGGAGCTGTTTTTT. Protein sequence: CASSASGRANTGELFF.

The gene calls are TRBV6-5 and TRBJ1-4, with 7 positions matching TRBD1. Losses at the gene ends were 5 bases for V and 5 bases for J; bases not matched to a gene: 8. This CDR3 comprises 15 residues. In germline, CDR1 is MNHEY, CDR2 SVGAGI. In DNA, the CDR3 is TGTGCCAGCAGTCAGGAGGGACAGCAGAATGAAAAACTGTTTTTT. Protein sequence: CASSQEGQQNEKLFF.

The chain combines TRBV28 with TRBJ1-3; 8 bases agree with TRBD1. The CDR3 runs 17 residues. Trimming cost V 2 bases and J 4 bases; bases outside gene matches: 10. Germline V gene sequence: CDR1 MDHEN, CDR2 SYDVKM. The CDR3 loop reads CASSLVSRGPSGNTIYF. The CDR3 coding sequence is TGTGCCAGCAGTTTAGTGAGCAGGGGGCCGTCAGGAAACACCATATATTTT.

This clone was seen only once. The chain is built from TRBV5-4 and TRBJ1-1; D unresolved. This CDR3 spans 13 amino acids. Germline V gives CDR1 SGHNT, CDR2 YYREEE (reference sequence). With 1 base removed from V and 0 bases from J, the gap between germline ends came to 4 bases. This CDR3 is CASSLSMNTEAFF. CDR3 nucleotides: TGTGCCAGCAGCTTGTCCATGAACACTGAAGCTTTCTTT.

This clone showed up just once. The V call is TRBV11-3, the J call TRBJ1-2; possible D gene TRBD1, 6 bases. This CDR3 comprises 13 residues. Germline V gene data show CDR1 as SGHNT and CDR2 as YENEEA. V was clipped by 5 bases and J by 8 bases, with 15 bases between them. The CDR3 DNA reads TGTGCCAGCAGCCCGGACAGCTATGGAGGCTACACCTTC. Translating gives CASSPDSYGGYTF.

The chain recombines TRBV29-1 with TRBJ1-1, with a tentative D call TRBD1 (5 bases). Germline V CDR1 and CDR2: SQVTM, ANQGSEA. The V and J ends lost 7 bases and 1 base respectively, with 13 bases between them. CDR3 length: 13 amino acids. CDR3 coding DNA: TGCAGCGCTGCAGGGCAGCCGAACACTGAAGCTTTCTTT. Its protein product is CSAAGQPNTEAFF.

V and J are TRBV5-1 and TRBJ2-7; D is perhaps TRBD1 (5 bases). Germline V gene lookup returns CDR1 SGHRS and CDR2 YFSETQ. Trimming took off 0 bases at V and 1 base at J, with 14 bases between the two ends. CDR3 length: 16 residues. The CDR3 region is CASSLEGVALSYEQYF. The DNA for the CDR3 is TGCGCCAGCAGCTTGGAAGGGGTGGCCCTTTCCTACGAGCAGTACTTC.

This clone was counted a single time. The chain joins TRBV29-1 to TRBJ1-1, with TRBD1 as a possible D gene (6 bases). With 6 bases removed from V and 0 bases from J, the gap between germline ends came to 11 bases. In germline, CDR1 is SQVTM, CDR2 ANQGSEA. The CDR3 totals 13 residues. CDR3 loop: CSVLGTLNTEAFF. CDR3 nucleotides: TGCAGCGTCCTGGGGACACTGAACACTGAAGCTTTCTTT.

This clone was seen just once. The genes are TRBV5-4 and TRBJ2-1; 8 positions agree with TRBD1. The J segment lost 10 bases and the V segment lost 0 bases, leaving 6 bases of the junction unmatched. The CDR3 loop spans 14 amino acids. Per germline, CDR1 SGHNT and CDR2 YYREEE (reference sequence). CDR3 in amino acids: CASSLGQGYGEQFF. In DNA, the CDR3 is TGTGCCAGCAGCTTGGGACAGGGGTATGGAGAGCAGTTCTTC.

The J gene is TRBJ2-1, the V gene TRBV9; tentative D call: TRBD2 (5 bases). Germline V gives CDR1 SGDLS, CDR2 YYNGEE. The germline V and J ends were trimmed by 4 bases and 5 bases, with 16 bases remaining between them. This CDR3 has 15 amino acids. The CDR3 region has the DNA TGTGCCAGCAGCTCCGAGGGTAGACCAAACAATGAGCAGTTCTTC. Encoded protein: CASSSEGRPNNEQFF.

For the CDR3, the DNA is TGTGCCAGTAGTAATGGGGCCATGAATGAGCAGTTCTTC. Translation: CASSNGAMNEQFF. The chain is built from TRBV19 and TRBJ2-1; perhaps TRBD1 as D (5 bases). The CDR3 is 13 residues long. Germline CDR1 and CDR2: LNHDA and SQIVND (reference sequence). The V gene lost 4 bases and the J gene lost 7 bases, with 11 bases spanning the gap.

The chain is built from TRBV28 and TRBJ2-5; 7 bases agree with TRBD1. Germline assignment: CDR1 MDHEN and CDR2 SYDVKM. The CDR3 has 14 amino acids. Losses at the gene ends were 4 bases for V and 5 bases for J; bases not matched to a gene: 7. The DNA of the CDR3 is TGTGCCAGCAGTTCGGGACAGCCGGGCGAGACCCAGTACTTC. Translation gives CASSSGQPGETQYF.

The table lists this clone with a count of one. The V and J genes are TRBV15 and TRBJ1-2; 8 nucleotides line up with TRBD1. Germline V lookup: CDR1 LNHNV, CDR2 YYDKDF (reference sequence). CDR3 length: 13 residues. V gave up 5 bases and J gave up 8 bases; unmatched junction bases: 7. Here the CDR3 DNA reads TGTGCCACCAGCGGACAGGGATCCCCCGGCTACACCTTC. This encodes CATSGQGSPGYTF.

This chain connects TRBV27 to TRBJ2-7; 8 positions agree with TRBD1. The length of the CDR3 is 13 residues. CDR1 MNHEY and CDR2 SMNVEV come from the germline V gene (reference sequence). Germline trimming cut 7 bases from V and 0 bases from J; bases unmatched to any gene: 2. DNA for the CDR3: TGTGCCAGCACCGACAGGGGCTCCTACGAGCAGTACTTC. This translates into CASTDRGSYEQYF.

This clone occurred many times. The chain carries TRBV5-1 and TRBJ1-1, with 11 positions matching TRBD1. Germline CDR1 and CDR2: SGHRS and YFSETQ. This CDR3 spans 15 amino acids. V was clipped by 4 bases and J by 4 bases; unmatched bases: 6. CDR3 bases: TGCGCCAGCAGCCCAACCGGGACAGGGGGCACTGAAGCTTTCTTT. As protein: CASSPTGTGGTEAFF.

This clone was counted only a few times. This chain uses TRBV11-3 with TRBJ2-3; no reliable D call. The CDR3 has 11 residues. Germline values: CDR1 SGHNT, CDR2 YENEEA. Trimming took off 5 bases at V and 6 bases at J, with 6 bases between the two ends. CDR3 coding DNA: TGTGCCAGCAGCAGCTCGGATACGCAGTATTTT. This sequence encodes CASSSSDTQYF. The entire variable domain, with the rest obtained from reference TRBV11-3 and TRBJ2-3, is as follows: EAGVVQSPRYKIIEKKQPVAFWCNPISGHNTLYWYLQNLGQGPELLIRYENEEAVDDSQLPKDRFSAERLKGVDSTLKIQPAELGDSAVYLCASSSSDTQYFGPGTRLTVL.

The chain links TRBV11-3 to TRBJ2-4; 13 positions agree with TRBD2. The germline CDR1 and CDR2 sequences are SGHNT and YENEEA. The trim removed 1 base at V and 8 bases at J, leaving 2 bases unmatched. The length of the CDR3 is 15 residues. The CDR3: CASSLGLAGGYIQYF. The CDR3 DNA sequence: TGTGCCAGCAGCTTAGGACTAGCGGGAGGATACATTCAGTACTTC.